The sequence of this T cell receptor beta chain was determined in a study of cytomegalovirus exposure and HLA in healthy donors. Study context: Per a later analysis, the 550 to 850 first-cohort and 120 or so validation repertoires shared one platform.

For this clone: Its antigen is as yet unknown.

This CDR3 has 13 residues. V was clipped by 0 bases and J by 4 bases, with 4 bases between them. Germline V gene lookup returns CDR1 LNHNV and CDR2 YYDKDF (reference sequence). Study-level results: Most TCR sequences were seen very rarely across donors, but some public TCRs occurred in many.

The data were produced by immunoSEQ multiplex PCR, yet TCRdb's version contains in-frame clones alone and is incomplete. The table has 350,000 or so clones, roughly 88% seen once; the top ten hold approximately 0.84%. Sample: PBMCs. The clonotype comes from a woman aged 18-35 years in good health and CMV-seronegative. The chain uses TRBV15 and TRBJ1-5, with D uncertain. CDR3 region: CATSRDLNQPQHF. The CDR3 coding sequence is TGTGCCACCAGCAGAGACTTAAATCAGCCCCAGCATTTT.